The present T cell receptor (beta chain) was sequenced within a study of OX40 agonist ivuxolimab in advanced cancers. Study-wide context: At 82.7% male, the cohort had a mean age of 60 years, ranging from about 23 to 79. In three patients, partial responses were observed, one with hepatocellular carcinoma and two with cutaneous melanoma. Prior anti-PD-1, anti-PD-L1 or anti-CTLA-4 therapy did not bar entry, and 40% had some.

Profiled with immunoSEQ multiplex PCR; TCRdb holds only in-frame clones, not every one. The sample has roughly 65,000 clones, approximately 90% seen once. This CDR3 is built from 13 residues. The TCR sequence derives from an adult with an advanced solid tumor such as melanoma, head and neck, liver or kidney cancer. The chain uses TRBV6-7 and TRBJ2-2, with 10 positions matching TRBD1. TRBV6-7 is reported as an ORF; its role is uncertain. Sequenced material: CD4+ or CD8+ T cells sorted from blood, taken in a trial of the OX40 agonist ivuxolimab. The DNA for the CDR3 is TGTGACCGGACAGGGGGAAGCACCGGGGAGCTGTTTTTT. It codes for CDRTGGSTGELFF.